Shown below are 14 T cell receptor beta chains from a single sample sequenced in a study of cytomegalovirus exposure and HLA in healthy donors. With 60 Vbeta and 13 Jbeta primers, the PCR was carried out. Profiling relied on immunoSEQ multiplex PCR, and the TCRdb table lists in-frame clones only, not all of them. The sample includes approximately 140,000 clones, roughly four fifths of them seen just once. The sequencing sample was made of PBMCs. These TCRs come from a man aged 18-30 years in good health and CMV-seropositive.

This chain links TRBV7-9 with TRBJ1-2, with 9 bases fitting TRBD1. The V gene end was trimmed by 4 bases and the J gene end by 6 bases; junction bases not matched to a gene: 6. CDR3 length equals 14 residues. CDR1 SEHNR and CDR2 FQNEAQ come from the germline V gene (reference sequence). This CDR3 reads CASSSIRQGDGYTF. The CDR3 DNA reads as TGTGCCAGCAGCTCAATAAGACAGGGGGATGGCTACACCTTC.

This clone was observed a few times. The chain couples TRBV5-1 to TRBJ1-1; tentatively, D is TRBD1 (6 bases). V lost 7 bases to trimming and J lost 4 bases, with 17 bases between them. From germline, CDR1 is SGHRS and CDR2 YFSETQ. The length of the CDR3 is 14 residues. CDR3 amino acids: CASWGQGRSTEAFF. CDR3 nucleotides: TGCGCCAGCTGGGGGCAGGGCCGGAGCACTGAAGCTTTCTTT.

The chain recombines TRBV2 with TRBJ2-7; weak D call: TRBD2 (6 bases). Germline CDR1 is SNHLY and CDR2 is FYNNEI. Trimming removed 9 bases at V and 5 bases at J, with 17 bases between. The CDR3 covers 13 residues. The chain's CDR3 is CARGTGTRDEQYF. In nucleotides, the CDR3 is TGTGCCAGAGGGACTGGTACTCGGGACGAGCAGTACTTC.

The table lists this clone with a count of one. This sample also contains other DNA sequences that code for the same CDR3. The chain couples TRBV19 to TRBJ2-1, with 9 bases fitting TRBD2. The CDR3 has 15 residues. The junction had 4 bases not matched to a gene; V was cut back by 3 bases and J by 4 bases. Per the germline V gene, CDR1 is LNHDA and CDR2 is SQIVND (reference sequence). Here the CDR3 reads CASSIGLAGYNEQFF. The CDR3 region has the DNA TGTGCCAGTAGTATCGGTCTAGCGGGATACAATGAGCAGTTCTTC.

This clone was counted a single time. V usage is TRBV30 and J usage is TRBJ1-1; D is ambiguous. Germline loops: CDR1 GTSNPN, CDR2 SVGIG (reference sequence). This CDR3 is 13 amino acids long. Trimming pared 2 bases from V and 0 bases from J, leaving 7 bases between. DNA of the CDR3: TGTGCCTGGAGTCGAACAGTGAACACTGAAGCTTTCTTT. Translating it yields CAWSRTVNTEAFF.

Of note for this clone: At one end, the junction sequence differs from germline, possibly due to a read error. The V and J genes are TRBV9 and TRBJ2-5; TRBD2 matches at 10 bases. Germline-derived CDR1 and CDR2 are SGDLS and YYNGEE. The CDR3 sequence is 14 residues long. The CDR3 here is CASSALAGRETQYF. CDR3 bases: TGTGCCAGTAGCGCACTAGCGGGAAGAGAGACCCAGTACTTC. The whole variable domain, remainder taken from reference TRBV9 and TRBJ2-5, is DSGVTQTPKHLITATGQRVTLRCSPRSGDLSVYWYQQSLDQGLQFLIQYYNGEERAKGNILERFSAQQFPDLHSELNLSSLELGDSALYFCASSALAGRETQYFGPGTRLLVL.

The CDR3 here is CASSTAPGQIDTGELFF. CDR3 sequence (DNA): TGTGCCAGCAGCACCGCCCCAGGACAGATCGACACCGGGGAGCTGTTTTTT. V usage is TRBV21-1 and J usage is TRBJ2-2; the table's D call, TRBD1, has no DNA check behind it. TRBV21-1 is given as a pseudogene. CDR3 size: 17 residues.

This chain links TRBV27 with TRBJ2-5; TRBD2 is a possible D gene (6 bases). The J call may be wrong; the DNA end is better matched by TRBJ2-7. The CDR3 runs 13 residues. Per the germline V gene, CDR1 is MNHEY and CDR2 is SMNVEV (reference sequence). This CDR3 is CASTGTESYEQYF. The CDR3 coding sequence is TGTGCCAGCACCGGGACTGAGTCGTACGAGCAGTACTTC.

This chain uses TRBV28 with TRBJ1-2; 8 nucleotides match TRBD1. The CDR3 is 14 residues long. CDR1 is MDHEN, CDR2 SYDVKM, per germline. Losses at the gene ends were 8 bases for V and 4 bases for J; bases not matched to a gene: 9. The CDR3 bases are TGTGCCAGCTACAACAGGGGGTCGGGCTATGGCTACACCTTC. Translating gives CASYNRGSGYGYTF.

This chain uses TRBV25-1 with TRBJ1-1; D might be TRBD1 (5 bases). Looked up from germline, CDR1 is MGHDK and CDR2 is SYGVNS. Trimming left V 5 bases short and J 7 bases short, with 14 bases between. The CDR3 has 13 residues. CDR3 sequence: CASSPPIQGEAFF. CDR3 coding DNA: TGTGCCAGCAGTCCCCCGATTCAGGGTGAAGCTTTCTTT.

The chain combines TRBV18 with TRBJ2-7, with TRBD1 identical over 9 bases. The CDR3 consists of 15 residues. Germline trimming cut 6 bases from V and 4 bases from J; bases unmatched to any gene: 10. CDR1 is KGHSH and CDR2 is LQKENI in the germline V gene. CDR3 loop: CASSRTGDWGYEQYF. The CDR3 coding sequence is TGTGCCAGCTCGCGGACAGGGGATTGGGGTTACGAGCAGTACTTC.

The J gene is TRBJ2-5, the V gene TRBV29-1; no reliable D call. The J call may be wrong; the DNA end is better matched by TRBJ2-7. This CDR3 region has 13 residues. The germline gives CDR1 SQVTM, CDR2 ANQGSEA. The DNA of the CDR3 is TGCAGCGTGGTGGAAGATAGCTCCTACGAGCAGTACTTC. Translating gives CSVVEDSSYEQYF.

The genes are TRBV4-1 and TRBJ2-7; possible D gene TRBD1, 6 bases. Deletions cut 4 bases from V and 7 bases from J, with 17 bases between. The CDR3 is made up of 14 amino acids. Germline V gene lookup returns CDR1 MGHRA and CDR2 YSYEKL. This CDR3 is CASSPLTGSLEQYF. The CDR3 coding sequence is TGCGCCAGCAGCCCCTTGACAGGAAGCCTTGAGCAGTACTTC.

The V gene is TRBV2, the J gene TRBJ2-3; 7 bases agree with TRBD2. V lost 5 bases and J lost 0; bases outside the gene matches: 5. This CDR3 is built from 15 residues. CDR1 and CDR2 from the germline V gene are SNHLY and FYNNEI. As DNA, the CDR3 is TGTGCCAGCAGTTCGGGGACTACTAGCACAGATACGCAGTATTTT. It yields the protein CASSSGTTSTDTQYF.